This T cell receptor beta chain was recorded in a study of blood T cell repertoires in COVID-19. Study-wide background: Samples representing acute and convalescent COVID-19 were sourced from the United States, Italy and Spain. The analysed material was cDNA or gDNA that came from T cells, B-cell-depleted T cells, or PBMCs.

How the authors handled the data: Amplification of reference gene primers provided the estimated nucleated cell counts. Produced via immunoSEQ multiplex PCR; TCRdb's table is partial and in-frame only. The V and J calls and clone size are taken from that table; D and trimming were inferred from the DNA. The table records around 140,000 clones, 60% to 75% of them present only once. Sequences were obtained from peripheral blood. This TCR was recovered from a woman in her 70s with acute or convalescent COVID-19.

The CDR3 here is CASSIGSYTEAFF. CDR3 coding DNA: TGTGCCAGTAGTATTGGGAGTTACACTGAAGCTTTCTTT. This chain joins TRBV19 and TRBJ1-1; D is undetermined. Trimming left V 3 bases short and J 3 bases short, with 8 bases between. CDR3 length: 13 amino acids. Germline CDR1 LNHDA, CDR2 SQIVND (reference sequence).